This is a list of T cell receptor beta chains from one sample in a study of blood T cell repertoires in COVID-19. Measured with immunoSEQ multiplex PCR; TCRdb has only the in-frame clones, and not every one. The data show about 180,000 clones, with about 90% seen just once and around 1.3% held by the top ten. Sequencing used PBMCs or T cells enriched from blood (not recorded which). These receptors all come from a human donor with acute COVID-19. The donor label of this sample is uncertain. The CDR3 runs from the conserved cysteine through the conserved F or W. The D gene is left open where the match is weak. A clone size is listed for some rows: how often the clone was seen (once, few, many), or a class if it is expanded.

cdr3_length: 16
clone_size: NA
v_call: TRBV7-9
j_call: TRBJ2-5
d_call: TRBD1
cdr3_nt: TGTGCCAGCAGCTCCTTACTCGGACAGGGCCGGGAGACCCAGTACTTC
cdr3_aa: CASSSLLGQGRETQYF

cdr3_length: 15
clone_size: once
v_call: TRBV24-1
j_call: TRBJ1-1
d_call: NA
cdr3_nt: TGTGCCACCAGTGATTCGAGAGGATCCAACACTGAAGCTTTCTTT
cdr3_aa: CATSDSRGSNTEAFF

cdr3_length: 15
clone_size: NA
v_call: TRBV11-3
j_call: TRBJ2-2
d_call: TRBD1
cdr3_nt: TGTGCCAGCAGCTCATCCGGACAGGGAGGCGGGGAGCTGTTTTTT
cdr3_aa: CASSSSGQGGGELFF

cdr3_length: 17
clone_size: NA
v_call: TRBV5-6
j_call: TRBJ2-1
d_call: NA
cdr3_nt: TGTGCCAGCAGCTCCCTGACTGTCGTGGCTGCCTACAATGAGCAGTTCTTC
cdr3_aa: CASSSLTVVAAYNEQFF

cdr3_length: 14
clone_size: NA
v_call: TRBV11-2
j_call: TRBJ1-2
d_call: TRBD1
cdr3_nt: TGTGCCAGCAGCGGGGGACAGGGGGCACGTGGCTACACCTTC
cdr3_aa: CASSGGQGARGYTF

cdr3_length: 15
clone_size: NA
v_call: TRBV7-9
j_call: TRBJ2-2
d_call: TRBD1
cdr3_nt: TGTGCCAGTAAAAGGGGGACAGGGAACACCGGGGAGCTGTTTTTT
cdr3_aa: CASKRGTGNTGELFF

cdr3_length: 16
clone_size: NA
v_call: TRBV7-9
j_call: TRBJ2-1
d_call: NA
cdr3_nt: TGTGCCAGCAGCCAAGACGTGGGGCTGTCCTACAATGAGCAGTTCTTC
cdr3_aa: CASSQDVGLSYNEQFF

cdr3_length: 11
clone_size: NA
v_call: TRBV20-1
j_call: TRBJ1-2
d_call: NA
cdr3_nt: TGCAGTGCTGGAGACCTCTATGGCTACACCTTC
cdr3_aa: CSAGDLYGYTF

cdr3_length: 13
clone_size: NA
v_call: TRBV6-5
j_call: TRBJ1-1
d_call: TRBD1
cdr3_nt: TGTGCCAGCAGCCGGGACAGGGACGCTGAAGCTTTCTTT
cdr3_aa: CASSRDRDAEAFF

cdr3_length: 13
clone_size: few
v_call: TRBV18
j_call: TRBJ1-1
d_call: NA
cdr3_nt: TGTGCCAGCTCACCGACAGGGAACACTGAAGCTTTCTTT
cdr3_aa: CASSPTGNTEAFF

cdr3_length: 16
clone_size: NA
v_call: TRBV7-8
j_call: TRBJ2-7
d_call: TRBD2
cdr3_nt: TGTGCCAGCAGCTTAGTGCAGCGGGGGGGCCCCTACGAGCAGTACTTC
cdr3_aa: CASSLVQRGGPYEQYF

cdr3_length: 18
clone_size: NA
v_call: TRBV27
j_call: TRBJ2-5
d_call: NA
cdr3_nt: TGTGCCAGCAGTTTAGTAGGGGCCCACCTATCCTCAAGAGAGCCCCAGTACTTC
cdr3_aa: CASSLVGAHLSSREPQYF

cdr3_length: 12
clone_size: NA
v_call: TRBV11-2
j_call: TRBJ1-1
d_call: TRBD1
cdr3_nt: TGTGCCAGCAGCTTAAGGGACAGAAAAGCTTTCTTT
cdr3_aa: CASSLRDRKAFF

cdr3_length: 16
clone_size: NA
v_call: TRBV9
j_call: TRBJ1-6
d_call: NA
cdr3_nt: TGTGCCAGCAGCGCGACAGGCCTTTACGCAAATTCACCCCTCCACTTT
cdr3_aa: CASSATGLYANSPLHF

cdr3_length: 15
clone_size: NA
v_call: TRBV5-5
j_call: TRBJ2-1
d_call: TRBD2
cdr3_nt: TGTGCCAGCAGCTTAGGGCTAGCGGGGTACAATGAGCAGTTCTTC
cdr3_aa: CASSLGLAGYNEQFF

cdr3_length: 15
clone_size: NA
v_call: TRBV7-9
j_call: TRBJ2-2
d_call: NA
cdr3_nt: TGTGCCAGCAGCTTAAACAGGGTGAACACCGGGGAGCTGTTTTTT
cdr3_aa: CASSLNRVNTGELFF

cdr3_length: 14
clone_size: NA
v_call: TRBV9
j_call: TRBJ1-4
d_call: NA
cdr3_nt: TGTGCCAGCAGCGTCGGGACTCGGGATGAAAAACTGTTTTTT
cdr3_aa: CASSVGTRDEKLFF

cdr3_length: 20
clone_size: NA
v_call: TRBV10-1
j_call: TRBJ1-1
d_call: TRBD1
cdr3_nt: TGCGCCAGCAGTGAGTCGGACAGGGGGCTGGCCGCCTCCCGCCTCGATGAAGCTTTCTTT
cdr3_aa: CASSESDRGLAASRLDEAFF

cdr3_length: 12
clone_size: few
v_call: TRBV7-9
j_call: TRBJ1-1
d_call: NA
cdr3_nt: TGTGCCAGCAGGCGAGGGAACACTGAAGCTTTCTTT
cdr3_aa: CASRRGNTEAFF

cdr3_length: 16
clone_size: NA
v_call: TRBV9
j_call: TRBJ1-2
d_call: NA
cdr3_nt: TGTGCCAGCAGCCCCGGTGGAGGGGAGGGTCTGATCGGCTACACCTTC
cdr3_aa: CASSPGGGEGLIGYTF

cdr3_length: 12
clone_size: NA
v_call: TRBV12-3/TRBV12-4
j_call: TRBJ1-2
d_call: NA
cdr3_nt: TGTGCCAGCAGTTTAGAGGGGAATGGCTACACCTTC
cdr3_aa: CASSLEGNGYTF

cdr3_length: 15
clone_size: NA
v_call: TRBV29-1
j_call: TRBJ2-1
d_call: NA
cdr3_nt: TGCAGCGTTGAAGATAGTAGGAGGGTCGGGAATGAGCAGTTCTTC
cdr3_aa: CSVEDSRRVGNEQFF

cdr3_length: 13
clone_size: NA
v_call: TRBV19
j_call: TRBJ1-3
d_call: NA
cdr3_nt: TGTGCCAGTAGCGACAGCTCTGGAAACACCATATATTTT
cdr3_aa: CASSDSSGNTIYF

cdr3_length: 12
clone_size: NA
v_call: TRBV7-9
j_call: TRBJ1-2
d_call: NA
cdr3_nt: TGTGCCAGCAGCTTTCGGGAACAAGACTACACCTTC
cdr3_aa: CASSFREQDYTF

cdr3_length: 15
clone_size: NA
v_call: TRBV4-1
j_call: TRBJ2-1
d_call: NA
cdr3_nt: TGCGCCAGCAGCCGGGACACCTTCTCCTACAATGAGCAGTTCTTC
cdr3_aa: CASSRDTFSYNEQFF

cdr3_length: 16
clone_size: NA
v_call: TRBV10-2
j_call: TRBJ2-2
d_call: TRBD1
cdr3_nt: TGCGCCAGCAGAACCGGACAGGGTGATAGCACCGGGGAGCTGTTTTTT
cdr3_aa: CASRTGQGDSTGELFF

cdr3_length: 14
clone_size: NA
v_call: TRBV6-1
j_call: TRBJ1-5
d_call: NA
cdr3_nt: TGTGCCAGCAGTGAATCAGGGGTAAGGCAGCCCCAGCATTTT
cdr3_aa: CASSESGVRQPQHF

cdr3_length: 13
clone_size: NA
v_call: TRBV6-5
j_call: TRBJ1-2
d_call: NA
cdr3_nt: TGTGCCAGCAGCCGGGAGGTCGTGTATGGCTACACCTTC
cdr3_aa: CASSREVVYGYTF

cdr3_length: 13
clone_size: NA
v_call: TRBV6-5
j_call: TRBJ1-5
d_call: TRBD1
cdr3_nt: TGTGCCAGCGACAGGGAATTTAATCAGCCCCAGCATTTT
cdr3_aa: CASDREFNQPQHF

cdr3_length: 17
clone_size: NA
v_call: TRBV11-2
j_call: TRBJ2-2
d_call: TRBD1
cdr3_nt: TGTGCCAGCAGCCCCATAGGGGGCAGGGGCTACACCGGGGAGCTGTTTTTT
cdr3_aa: CASSPIGGRGYTGELFF

cdr3_length: 17
clone_size: NA
v_call: TRBV4-2
j_call: TRBJ2-2
d_call: TRBD1
cdr3_nt: TGTGCCAGCAGCCAAGGAGGAGACAGGGGGTATGGCGGGGAGCTGTTTTTT
cdr3_aa: CASSQGGDRGYGGELFF

cdr3_length: 15
clone_size: NA
v_call: TRBV23-1
j_call: TRBJ1-2
d_call: TRBD1
cdr3_nt: TGCGCCAGCACCCATGAGGACCAGGGGGCCGTTGGCTACACCTTC
cdr3_aa: CASTHEDQGAVGYTF

cdr3_length: 18
clone_size: NA
v_call: TRBV4-1
j_call: TRBJ2-2
d_call: TRBD2
cdr3_nt: TGCGCCAGCAGCCAAGAACCGGCGGGGGGGCGGCGAACCGGGGAGCTGTTTTTT
cdr3_aa: CASSQEPAGGRRTGELFF

cdr3_length: 16
clone_size: once
v_call: TRBV18
j_call: TRBJ1-5
d_call: TRBD1
cdr3_nt: TGTGCCAGCTCATTAACCGGGACAGGGGACAATCAGCCCCAGCATTTT
cdr3_aa: CASSLTGTGDNQPQHF

cdr3_length: 15
clone_size: NA
v_call: TRBV5-4
j_call: TRBJ2-5
d_call: TRBD1
cdr3_nt: TGTGCCAGCAGCTTGGGGACAGGGTACCAAGAGACCCAGTACTTC
cdr3_aa: CASSLGTGYQETQYF

cdr3_length: 14
clone_size: NA
v_call: TRBV6-5
j_call: TRBJ2-2
d_call: NA
cdr3_nt: TGTGCCAGCAGTTACTTTCAGGGAGGCGGGGAGCTGTTTTTT
cdr3_aa: CASSYFQGGGELFF

cdr3_length: 16
clone_size: NA
v_call: TRBV18
j_call: TRBJ2-2
d_call: TRBD1
cdr3_nt: TGTGCCAGCTCAACAACGACAGGGAGCACCACCGGGGAGCTGTTTTTT
cdr3_aa: CASSTTTGSTTGELFF